The clone carrying this T cell receptor (beta chain) was seen a single time. The antigen is unknown. The sample belongs to a study of T cell responses to AZD1222 COVID-19 vaccine. Measured with immunoSEQ multiplex PCR; TCRdb has only the in-frame clones, and not every one. The sample carries roughly 140,000 clones, about 93% recorded once. Points from the study as a whole: It should be noted that donors were predominantly white British and more often female, and clonal diversity was possibly underestimated.

The junction had 8 bases not matched to a gene; V was cut back by 4 bases and J by 6 bases. CDR1 SGHDN and CDR2 FVKESK come from the germline V gene. CDR3 length: 15 residues. The chain employs TRBV14 and TRBJ2-2; TRBD2 aligns across 7 bases. The receptor was derived from an adult who received the AZD1222 COVID-19 vaccine. This sample comprised peripheral blood, obtained 28 days after the second AZD1222 dose. The CDR3 loop is CASSRGGSYPGELFF. DNA of the CDR3: TGTGCCAGCAGCCGAGGCGGGAGTTATCCCGGGGAGCTGTTTTTT.